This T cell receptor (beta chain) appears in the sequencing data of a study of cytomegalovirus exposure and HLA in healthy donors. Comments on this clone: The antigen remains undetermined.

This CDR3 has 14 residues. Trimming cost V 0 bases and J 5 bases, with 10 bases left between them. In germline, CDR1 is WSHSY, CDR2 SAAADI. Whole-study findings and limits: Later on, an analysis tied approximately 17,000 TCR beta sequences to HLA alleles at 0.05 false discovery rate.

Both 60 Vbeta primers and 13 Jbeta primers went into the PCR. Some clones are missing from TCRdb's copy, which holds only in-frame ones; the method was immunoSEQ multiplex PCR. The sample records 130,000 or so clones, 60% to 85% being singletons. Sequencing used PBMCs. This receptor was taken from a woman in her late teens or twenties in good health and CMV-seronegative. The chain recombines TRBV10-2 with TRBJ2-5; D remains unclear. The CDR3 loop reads CASSESPDRETQYF. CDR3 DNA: TGCGCCAGCAGTGAGTCCCCCGATCGGGAGACCCAGTACTTC.